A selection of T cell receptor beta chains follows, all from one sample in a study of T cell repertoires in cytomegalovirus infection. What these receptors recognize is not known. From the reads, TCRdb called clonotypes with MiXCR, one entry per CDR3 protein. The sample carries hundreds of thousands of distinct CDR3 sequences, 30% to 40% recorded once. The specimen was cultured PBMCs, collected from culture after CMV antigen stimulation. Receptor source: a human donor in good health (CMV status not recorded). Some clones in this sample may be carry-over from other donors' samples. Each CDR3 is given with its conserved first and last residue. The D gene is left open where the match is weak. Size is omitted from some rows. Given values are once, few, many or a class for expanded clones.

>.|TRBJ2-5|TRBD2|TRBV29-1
TGCAGCGTTCCCCCGGGACTAGGAGGATCAGAGACCCAGTACTTC
CSVPPGLGGSETQYF
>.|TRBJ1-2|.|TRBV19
TGTGCCAGTCCGGACCTACAGGGTTTTTACACCTTC
CASPDLQGFYTF
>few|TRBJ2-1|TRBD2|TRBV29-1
TGCAGCGTTGAAAGGGGCGGGAGGGCCAGAGATGAGCAGTTCTTC
CSVERGGRARDEQFF
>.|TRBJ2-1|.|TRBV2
TGTGCCAGCAGTGAATTTAGCGCTAGCGATGAGCAGTTCTTC
CASSEFSASDEQFF
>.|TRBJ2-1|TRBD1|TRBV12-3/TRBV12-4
TGTGCCAGCACCCGAGGACAGGGGAAGTATGAGCAGTTCTTC
CASTRGQGKYEQFF
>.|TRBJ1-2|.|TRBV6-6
TGTGCCAGCAGCAGGAACCAGGGGATTAGAGGGGACTACACCTTC
CASSRNQGIRGDYTF
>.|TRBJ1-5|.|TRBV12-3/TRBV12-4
TGTGCCAGCAGTTTATCCAGTGATCAGCGTCAGCCCCAGCATTTT
CASSLSSDQRQPQHF
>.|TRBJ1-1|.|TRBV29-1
TGCAGCGCGATGGAAAACACTGAAGCTTTCTTT
CSAMENTEAFF
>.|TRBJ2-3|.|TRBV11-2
TGTGCCAGCAAAAAAGAGGATAGCACAGATACGCAGTATTTT
CASKKEDSTDTQYF
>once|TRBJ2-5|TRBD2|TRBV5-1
TGCGCCAGCAGCTGGGAGGGTTCGGAGACCCAGTACTTC
CASSWEGSETQYF
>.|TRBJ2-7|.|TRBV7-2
TGTGCCAGCAGCCGCGCTGGAGGGAGTCGCCCCCGACACGAGCAGTACTTC
CASSRAGGSRPRHEQYF
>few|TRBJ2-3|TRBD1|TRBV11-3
TGTGCCAGCAGCCTCAGACAGGGGACAGATACGCAGTATTTT
CASSLRQGTDTQYF
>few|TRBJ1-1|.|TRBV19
TGTGCCAGTGCGTCCAACACTGAAGCTTTCTTT
CASASNTEAFF
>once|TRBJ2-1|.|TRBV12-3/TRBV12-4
TGTGCCAGCAGTTTAGCTAAGCTAGCACGGTCGAATGAGCAGTTCTTC
CASSLAKLARSNEQFF
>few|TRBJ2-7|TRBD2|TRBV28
TGTGCCAGCACCTCAGCGGGAGAGGCCTACGAGCAGTACTTC
CASTSAGEAYEQYF
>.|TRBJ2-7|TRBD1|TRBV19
TGTGCCAGTAGTGGGCAGGGGGCGTTCTACGAGCAGTACTTC
CASSGQGAFYEQYF
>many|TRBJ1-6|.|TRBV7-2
TGTGCCAGCAGCCCTGGACCGCTGGGCAATTCACCCCTCCACTTT
CASSPGPLGNSPLHF
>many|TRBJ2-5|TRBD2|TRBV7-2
TGTGCCAGCAGGCGGACTAGCGGGAGTATGGAGACCCAGTACTTC
CASRRTSGSMETQYF
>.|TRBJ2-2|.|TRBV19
TGTGCCAGTAGTATACAGGGAAGGAACACCGGGGAGCTGTTTTTT
CASSIQGRNTGELFF
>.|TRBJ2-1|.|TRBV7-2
TGTGCCAGCAGCTTAGATGGTATCGATGAGCAGTTCTTC
CASSLDGIDEQFF
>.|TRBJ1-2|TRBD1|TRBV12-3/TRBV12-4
TGTGCCAGCAGTGGCCGGACAGGAGCTAACTATGGCTACACCTTC
CASSGRTGANYGYTF
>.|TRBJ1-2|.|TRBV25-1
TGTGCCAGCATGGAATTAGGAGGCTACACCTTC
CASMELGGYTF
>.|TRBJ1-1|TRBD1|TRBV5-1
TGCGCCAGCAGCCCGGGGACAGGGGCTCTCGAGACTGAAGCTTTCTTT
CASSPGTGALETEAFF
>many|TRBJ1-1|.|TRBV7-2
TGTGCCAGCAGCTTAGCGTTCTTTGACAGGAGAACGAACACTGAAGCTTTCTTT
CASSLAFFDRRTNTEAFF
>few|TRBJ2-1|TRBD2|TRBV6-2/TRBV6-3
TGTGCCAGCAGTTACTCGAGGGAGGGTGAGCAGTTCTTC
CASSYSREGEQFF
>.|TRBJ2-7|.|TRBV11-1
TGTGCCAGCAGCTTAGTAGGAATGTACTACGAGCAGTACTTC
CASSLVGMYYEQYF
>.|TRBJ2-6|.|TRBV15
TGTGCCACCAGCAGCCGAGGCTCTGGGGCCAACGTCCTGACTTTC
CATSSRGSGANVLTF
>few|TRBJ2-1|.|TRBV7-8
TGTGCCAGCAGCTTAGCGGTCGGAGAGCAGTTCTTC
CASSLAVGEQFF
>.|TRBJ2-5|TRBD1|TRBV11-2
TGTGCCAGCAGCCCGACGACAGGGGATAGAGAGACCCAGTACTTC
CASSPTTGDRETQYF
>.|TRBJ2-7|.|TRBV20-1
TGCAGTGCTAGAATGGGTCTCGTACTCAACGAGCAGTACTTC
CSARMGLVLNEQYF
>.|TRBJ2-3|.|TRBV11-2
TGTGCCAGCAGCTCCAACTCAGATACGCAGTATTTT
CASSSNSDTQYF
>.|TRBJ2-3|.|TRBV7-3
TGTGCCAGCAGCTTGGGGCTAGCGACCACAGATACGCAGTATTTT
CASSLGLATTDTQYF
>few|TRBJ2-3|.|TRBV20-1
TGCAGTGCTAGACCTCCCTGGGGGAACACAGATACGCAGTATTTT
CSARPPWGNTDTQYF
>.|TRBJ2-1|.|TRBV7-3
TGTGCCAGCAGCTTAGGTCGGGATGCTTACAATGAGCAGTTCTTC
CASSLGRDAYNEQFF
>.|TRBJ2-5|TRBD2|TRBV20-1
TGCAGTGCAACCGGGACTAGCGGGAGGGGGCAGACCCAGTACTTC
CSATGTSGRGQTQYF
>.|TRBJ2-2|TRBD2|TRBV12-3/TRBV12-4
TGTGCCAGCAGTCATTTTGGTTACGCACTAGCGGGAGCCGGGGAGCTGTTTTTT
CASSHFGYALAGAGELFF
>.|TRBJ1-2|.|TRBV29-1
TGCAGCGTTGAAGATCGGGCTCGGGGGGCAGTCGGGGGCTACACCTTC
CSVEDRARGAVGGYTF
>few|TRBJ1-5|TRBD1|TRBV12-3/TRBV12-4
TGTGCCAGCAGTTCGGCCAAAGACAGGGGTAATCAGCCCCAGCATTTT
CASSSAKDRGNQPQHF
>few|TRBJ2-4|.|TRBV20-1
TGCAGTGCTAGCCTCCGAGCCAAAAACATTCAGTACTTC
CSASLRAKNIQYF
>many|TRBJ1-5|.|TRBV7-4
TGTGCCAGGTCGACCAGGGCAGTTAGCAATCAGCCCCAGCATTTT
CARSTRAVSNQPQHF